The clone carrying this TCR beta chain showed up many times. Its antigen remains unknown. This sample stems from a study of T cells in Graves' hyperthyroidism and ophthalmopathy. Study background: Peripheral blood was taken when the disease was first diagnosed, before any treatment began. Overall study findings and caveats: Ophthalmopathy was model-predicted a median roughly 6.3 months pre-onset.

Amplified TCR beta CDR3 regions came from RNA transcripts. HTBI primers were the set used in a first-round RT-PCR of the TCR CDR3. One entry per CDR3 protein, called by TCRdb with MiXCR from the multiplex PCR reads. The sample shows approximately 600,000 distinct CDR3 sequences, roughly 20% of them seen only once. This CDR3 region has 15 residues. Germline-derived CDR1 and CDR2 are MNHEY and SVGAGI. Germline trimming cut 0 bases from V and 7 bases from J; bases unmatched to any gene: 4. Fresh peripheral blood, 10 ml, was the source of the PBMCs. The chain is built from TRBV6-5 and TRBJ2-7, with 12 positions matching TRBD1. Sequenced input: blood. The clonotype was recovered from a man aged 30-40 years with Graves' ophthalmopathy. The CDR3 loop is CASSYSGTGGGEQYF. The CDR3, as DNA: TGTGCCAGCAGTTACTCTGGGACAGGGGGCGGTGAGCAGTACTTC.